These 31 T cell receptor beta chains were all obtained from the same sample, sequenced in a study of vaccination effects on CD4 cells after COVID-19. Prior to sequencing, the ViraFEST assay stimulated PBMC with viral peptide pools, which expanded the antigen-specific CD4+ T cells. Upon completion of around 9 days in culture, CD4+ T cells were isolated. Assay: immunoSEQ multiplex PCR; the TCRdb copy retains only in-frame clones and omits some. The repertoire includes 10,000 to 13,000 clones, less than 80% of them detected once, and more than 20% sits in the top ten. These receptors are not linked to any known antigen. The source was CD4+ T cells from PBMCs cultured with HCoV-229E spike peptides, collected before COVID-19 vaccination. Every receptor here comes from a human donor who received a COVID-19 vaccine.

This clone has only a few counts. The J gene is TRBJ1-3, the V gene TRBV19; D unclear. This CDR3 is built from 15 residues. The germline gives CDR1 LNHDA, CDR2 SQIVND (reference sequence). V was shortened by 6 bases and J by 1 base, with 13 bases between the two germline ends. The DNA for the CDR3 is TGTGCCAGTAGCTATGGCGTCGGGTCTGGAAACACCATATATTTT. Translated, it gives CASSYGVGSGNTIYF.

The chain employs TRBV28 and TRBJ1-2; no firm D call. Trimming shortened V by 7 bases and J by 7 bases, and 22 bases separated the two germline ends. The germline CDR1 and CDR2 sequences are MDHEN and SYDVKM. The CDR3 length is 15 residues. As DNA, the CDR3 is TGTGCCAGCATTGGTGACTCTACGCGGATACGTGGCTACACCTTC. It is translated as CASIGDSTRIRGYTF.

This chain joins TRBV6-2 or TRBV6-3 and TRBJ1-5; 8 bases map to TRBD1. CDR3 length equals 17 residues. The ends lost 5 bases at V and 7 bases at J; junction bases unmatched: 16. The germline CDR1 and CDR2 sequences are MNHEY and SVGEGT. DNA for the CDR3: TGTGCCAGCAGTGCCTTCGGACAGGGCGGGGAGGGACAGCCCCAGCATTTT. It codes for CASSAFGQGGEGQPQHF.

The chain combines TRBV7-3 with TRBJ1-6, with D perhaps matching TRBD1 (6 bases). This CDR3 has 14 amino acids. Germline lookup yields CDR1 SGHTA and CDR2 FQGTGA. V lost 5 bases and J 9 bases, leaving 14 bases between the germline ends. The CDR3, as DNA: TGTGCCAGCAGCCCAACAGGGAAGGGTTCACCCCTCCACTTT. This sequence encodes CASSPTGKGSPLHF.

The rearrangement uses TRBV11-2 and TRBJ2-7; TRBD2 might be the D (5 bases). Germline CDR1 and CDR2: SGHAT and FQNNGV. The CDR3 is 12 residues long. Trimming left V 3 bases short and J 2 bases short, with 5 bases between. CDR3 bases: TGTGCCAGCAGCTTCGGGGCCTACGAGCAGTACTTC. It yields the protein CASSFGAYEQYF.

This chain joins TRBV5-1 and TRBJ2-1, with TRBD2 identical over 8 bases. The V and J ends lost 4 bases and 8 bases, in that order; junction bases with no gene match: 17. Per the germline V gene, CDR1 is SGHRS and CDR2 is YFSETQ. This CDR3 contains 17 residues. CDR3 sequence reads: CASSPLTSGGGMDEQFF. For the CDR3, the DNA is TGCGCCAGCAGCCCCCTAACTAGCGGAGGAGGGATGGATGAGCAGTTCTTC.

The chain combines TRBV5-6 with TRBJ2-3, with D tentatively TRBD1 or TRBD2 (6 bases each). The germline V and J ends were trimmed by 2 bases and 5 bases, with 15 bases remaining between them. This CDR3 is built from 15 residues. The germline gives CDR1 SGHDT, CDR2 YYEEEE. CDR3 DNA: TGTGCCAGCAGCTTAGGGGGATTGGGGGGAGATACGCAGTATTTT. Protein sequence: CASSLGGLGGDTQYF.

This chain connects TRBV7-9 to TRBJ1-2; D gene uncertain. V lost 5 bases and J 6 bases, leaving 22 bases between the germline ends. Per the germline V gene, CDR1 is SEHNR and CDR2 is FQNEAQ (reference sequence). The CDR3 covers 16 residues. The CDR3 DNA reads as TGTGCCAGCAGCCCACCAGACCCCCGCGCTTGGGATGGCTACACCTTC. This sequence encodes CASSPPDPRAWDGYTF.

V is TRBV2 and J is TRBJ2-1, with 7 nucleotides matching TRBD2. The CDR3 covers 15 residues. In germline, CDR1 is SNHLY, CDR2 FYNNEI. V shed 7 bases and J 5 bases; nucleotides not matched to a gene: 11. CDR3 bases: TGTGCCAGCACCCCATGGGGGACTATGAACAATGAGCAGTTCTTC. Protein: CASTPWGTMNNEQFF.

This chain connects TRBV5-6 to TRBJ1-1; D is undetermined. V dropped 4 bases and J dropped 1 base, with 11 bases sitting between them. CDR1 and CDR2 (germline): SGHDT, YYEEEE. CDR3 size: 14 residues. In DNA, the CDR3 is TGTGCCAGCAGCCCTGGACCTAAGAACACTGAAGCTTTCTTT. This sequence encodes CASSPGPKNTEAFF.

The genes are TRBV11-2 and TRBJ2-2; no firm D call. The CDR3 covers 15 residues. V gave up 1 base and J gave up 1 base, with 7 bases separating them. Looked up from germline, CDR1 is SGHAT and CDR2 is FQNNGV. The DNA of the CDR3 is TGTGCCAGCAGCTTAGCTGGTAGGAACACCGGGGAGCTGTTTTTT. Its protein is CASSLAGRNTGELFF.

The rearrangement links TRBV5-1 to TRBJ2-5; 10 bases fit TRBD2. The trim removed 3 bases at V and 2 bases at J, leaving 1 base unmatched. CDR1 is SGHRS and CDR2 is YFSETQ in the germline V gene. The CDR3 is 14 residues long. The CDR3 loop reads CASSSGLAQETQYF. Here the CDR3 DNA reads TGCGCCAGCAGCTCGGGACTAGCGCAAGAGACCCAGTACTTC.

The rearrangement links TRBV6-1 to TRBJ2-7, with 8 bases aligning to TRBD1. Germline CDR1 and CDR2: MNHNS and SASEGT. V lost 1 base, J lost 12 bases, and 14 bases stayed unmatched. CDR3 size: 15 residues. CDR3 sequence (DNA): TGTGCCAGCAGTGAAGTGGTACCCAGGGGGCCTGGAGGGTACTTC. Amino acids: CASSEVVPRGPGGYF.

This chain uses TRBV10-3 with TRBJ2-1, with D possibly being TRBD2 (5 bases). V was shortened by 2 bases and J by 6 bases, with 5 bases between the two germline ends. This CDR3 is built from 12 residues. Per germline, CDR1 ENHRY and CDR2 SYGVKD. The CDR3 bases are TGTGCCATCAGTGAGACTAGCAATGAGCAGTTCTTC. Translation: CAISETSNEQFF.

This chain links TRBV18 with TRBJ2-3; D call uncertain. V shed 0 bases and J shed 0 bases, with 7 bases lying between them. CDR1 is KGHSH and CDR2 is LQKENI in the germline V gene. The CDR3 contains 15 residues. CDR3 nucleotides: TGTGCCAGCTCACCACCGGGATTTAGCACAGATACGCAGTATTTT. Translated: CASSPPGFSTDTQYF.

The chain links TRBV5-1 to TRBJ2-1; 7 bases are a match to TRBD2. The germline V gene has CDR1 SGHRS and CDR2 YFSETQ. V was pared by 1 base and J by 7 bases, with 11 bases of the junction left unmatched. This CDR3 has 16 residues. This CDR3 reads CASSLQGGRKANEQFF. The CDR3 region has the DNA TGCGCCAGCAGCTTGCAAGGCGGGAGAAAAGCTAATGAGCAGTTCTTC.

This clone appeared a single time. V and J are TRBV11-2 and TRBJ2-3, with a weak D call TRBD1 (6 bases). The CDR3 spans 15 residues. Germline values: CDR1 SGHAT, CDR2 FQNNGV. Trimming took 7 bases from V and 4 from J, leaving 18 bases between them. This CDR3 reads CASTQGLGLPDTQYF. CDR3 DNA sequence: TGTGCCAGCACCCAGGGGTTGGGATTGCCAGATACGCAGTATTTT. The full variable domain, rest sourced from reference TRBV11-2 and TRBJ2-3, is EAGVAQSPRYKIIEKRQSVAFWCNPISGHATLYWYQQILGQGPKLLIQFQNNGVVDDSQLPKDRFSAERLKGVDSTLKIQPAKLEDSAVYLCASTQGLGLPDTQYFGPGTRLTVL.

The chain uses TRBV14 and TRBJ1-1; D uncertain. The CDR3 length is 13 residues. V lost 4 bases and J lost 0, with 6 bases in between. Per germline, CDR1 SGHDN and CDR2 FVKESK. The CDR3 protein is CASSLRLNTEAFF. In nucleotides, the CDR3 is TGTGCCAGCAGCCTCCGTTTGAACACTGAAGCTTTCTTT.

This clone was counted a few times. J is TRBJ1-5 and V is TRBV29-1; D is undetermined. V was shortened by 4 bases and J by 9 bases, with 19 bases between the two germline ends. The CDR3 consists of 14 residues. Germline V gene sequence: CDR1 SQVTM, CDR2 ANQGSEA. CDR3 DNA sequence: TGCAGCGTTGTAAGTGGAGGGAAAGGCGGGCCCCAGCATTTT. Its protein product is CSVVSGGKGGPQHF.

V gene TRBV10-3 combines with J gene TRBJ2-3, with 13 bases matching TRBD2. Germline values: CDR1 ENHRY, CDR2 SYGVKD. The CDR3 is made up of 13 amino acids. V lost 8 bases and J lost 6; bases outside the gene matches: 2. The chain's CDR3 is CAIGLAGEDTQYF. CDR3 DNA sequence: TGTGCCATCGGACTAGCGGGAGAGGATACGCAGTATTTT.

This clone was detected a few times. This chain connects TRBV6-5 to TRBJ1-2; D possibly corresponds to TRBD1 (6 bases). V lost 7 bases, J lost 8 bases, and 14 bases lay in between. This CDR3 has 12 residues. Germline CDR1 and CDR2: MNHEY and SVGAGI. The DNA of the CDR3 is TGTGCCAGCATCGGAACAGGGACCGGCTACACCTTC. It specifies CASIGTGTGYTF.

This clone turned up a few times. The CDR3 DNA follows: TGTGCCAGCAGCCCTACAGAGGCTTGGGGCCAGCCCCAGCATTTT. Translation: CASSPTEAWGQPQHF. The J gene is TRBJ1-5, the V gene TRBV7-2; D might be TRBD1 (5 bases). The CDR3 sequence is 15 residues long. V gave up 5 bases and J gave up 7 bases, with 18 bases separating them. CDR1 SGHTA and CDR2 FQGNSA come from the germline V gene.

This clone showed up just a few times. The chain is built from TRBV28 and TRBJ2-7; a weak D match, TRBD2 (5 bases). CDR1 is MDHEN, CDR2 SYDVKM, per germline. CDR3 length: 14 residues. Trimming cost V 6 bases and J 6 bases, with 18 bases left between them. The chain's CDR3 is CASSRGRTLSEQYF. DNA of the CDR3: TGTGCCAGCAGCCGAGGACGGACTCTATCCGAGCAGTACTTC. Together with reference TRBV28 and TRBJ2-7, the CDR3 gives the full variable domain: DVKVTQSSRYLVKRTGEKVFLECVQDMDHENMFWYRQDPGLGLRLIYFSYDVKMKEKGDIPEGYSVSREKKERFSLILESASTNQTSMYLCASSRGRTLSEQYFGPGTRLTVT.

This clone is medium-sized by share. The CDR3 here is CASSQARTGYGYTF. The CDR3 DNA reads as TGTGCCAGCAGCCAAGCCCGGACAGGATATGGCTACACCTTC. This sequence joins TRBV14 and TRBJ1-2; 7 bases agree with TRBD1. Germline CDR1 and CDR2: SGHDN and FVKESK. The CDR3 has 14 residues. V shed 1 base and J 5 bases; nucleotides not matched to a gene: 4. The whole variable domain, filled in from reference TRBV14 and TRBJ1-2, reads EAGVTQFPSHSVIEKGQTVTLRCDPISGHDNLYWYRRVMGKEIKFLLHFVKESKQDESGMPNNRFLAERTGGTYSTLKVQPAELEDSGVYFCASSQARTGYGYTFGSGTRLTVV.

This clone was seen just once. The chain carries TRBV18 and TRBJ2-1, with 7 bases lining up with TRBD1. Per the germline V gene, CDR1 is KGHSH and CDR2 is LQKENI. This CDR3 spans 13 amino acids. After removal of 6 bases from V and 9 bases from J, the junction contained 8 bases not matched to a gene. The CDR3 coding sequence is TGTGCCAGCTCTTTAGGGGGCCTCGGTGAGCAGTTCTTC. Protein: CASSLGGLGEQFF.

V usage is TRBV10-3 and J usage is TRBJ1-4; TRBD1 matches at 9 bases. The V and J ends lost 3 bases and 8 bases, in that order; junction bases with no gene match: 4. The CDR3 is 14 amino acids. CDR1 is ENHRY, CDR2 SYGVKD, per germline. CDR3 in amino acids: CAISDTGGREKLFF. In DNA form, the CDR3 reads TGTGCCATCAGTGACACAGGGGGCAGAGAAAAACTGTTTTTT.

The rearrangement uses TRBV14 and TRBJ2-1; D unclear. The V gene's germline CDR1 is SGHDN and CDR2 FVKESK. The V end lost 8 bases, the J end lost 1 base, and 12 bases lay between the germline ends. CDR3 length: 14 amino acids. CDR3 nucleotides: TGTGCCAGCGGGGTCGCCGGTTCCTACAATGAGCAGTTCTTC. Protein sequence: CASGVAGSYNEQFF. Supplemented by reference TRBV14 and TRBJ2-1, the full variable domain reads EAGVTQFPSHSVIEKGQTVTLRCDPISGHDNLYWYRRVMGKEIKFLLHFVKESKQDESGMPNNRFLAERTGGTYSTLKVQPAELEDSGVYFCASGVAGSYNEQFFGPGTRLTVL.

This chain uses TRBV6-5 with TRBJ1-2; 7 positions match TRBD1. The CDR3 is 13 amino acids. Looked up from germline, CDR1 is MNHEY and CDR2 is SVGAGI. The V segment lost 2 bases and the J segment 4 bases; nucleotides outside the gene matches: 1. CDR3 protein: CASSYRTGYGYTF. CDR3 nucleotide sequence: TGTGCCAGCAGTTACCGGACAGGCTATGGCTACACCTTC.

The CDR3 here is CASSTGTSGETQYF. The DNA of the CDR3 is TGTGCCAGCAGTACTGGGACTAGTGGAGAGACCCAGTACTTC. The chain uses TRBV6-6 and TRBJ2-5; 8 bases line up with TRBD2. J was trimmed by 4 bases and V by 5 bases; bases with no gene match: 6. Germline CDR1 MNHNY, CDR2 SVGAGI (reference sequence). This CDR3 has 14 amino acids.

The V call is TRBV30, the J call TRBJ2-5; 9 bases fit TRBD1. Per germline, CDR1 GTSNPN and CDR2 SVGIG (reference sequence). The V segment lost 0 bases and the J segment 1 base; nucleotides outside the gene matches: 3. The CDR3 loop spans 15 amino acids. The CDR3 sequence: CAWSVKGQGQETQYF. The CDR3 DNA follows: TGTGCCTGGAGTGTAAAGGGACAGGGCCAAGAGACCCAGTACTTC.

The CDR3 DNA reads as TGTGCCAGCAGCGCACGGACAGGCTTCAATCAGCCCCAGCATTTT. Residues: CASSARTGFNQPQHF. This rearrangement joins TRBV7-8 to TRBJ1-5, with 7 positions matching TRBD1. CDR3 length: 15 amino acids. The germline gives CDR1 SGHVS, CDR2 FQNEAQ. After removal of 5 bases from V and 3 bases from J, the junction contained 7 bases not matched to a gene.